This entry lists 17 T cell receptor beta chains sequenced from one sample in a study of CD8 T cell repertoires and HIV-1 epitope variants. Sequencing used immunoSEQ multiplex PCR; TCRdb keeps in-frame clones, though not all of them. The sample carries about 90,000 clones, roughly 80% recorded once. The specimen was uncultured baseline CD8+ T cells from peripheral blood mononuclear cells (PBMCs). These TCRs come from a male donor with HIV.

The rearrangement joins TRBV5-1 to TRBJ2-7; TRBD1 might be the D (6 bases). Germline V gives CDR1 SGHRS, CDR2 YFSETQ. CDR3 length: 13 residues. V was trimmed by 6 bases and J by 1 base, leaving 11 bases between them. The CDR3 loop reads CASTKGGSYEQYF. CDR3 DNA sequence: TGCGCCAGCACCAAAGGGGGTTCCTACGAGCAGTACTTC.

The chain has TRBV7-2 and TRBJ2-1; D is perhaps TRBD1 or TRBD2 (5 bases each). CDR1 SGHTA and CDR2 FQGNSA come from the germline V gene. With 5 bases removed from V and 9 bases from J, the gap between germline ends came to 20 bases. The CDR3 is 15 amino acids. The CDR3 nucleotides read TGTGCCAGCAGCCTAAGGGGTACTAGTAAGGGTGAGCAGTTCTTC. This encodes CASSLRGTSKGEQFF.

The chain has TRBV7-9 and TRBJ2-2; 13 bases are shared with TRBD2. CDR3 length: 16 residues. V lost 5 bases to trimming and J lost 6 bases; unmatched junction nucleotides: 6. The germline gives CDR1 SEHNR, CDR2 FQNEAQ (reference sequence). The CDR3 spells CASSHGTSGIPGELFF. CDR3 DNA sequence: TGTGCCAGCAGCCATGGGACTAGCGGGATACCCGGGGAGCTGTTTTTT. Looking up the rest from reference TRBV7-9 and TRBJ2-2 gives the full variable domain: DTGVSQNPRHKITKRGQNVTFRCDPISEHNRLYWYRQTLGQGPEFLTYFQNEAQLEKSRLLSDRFSAERPKGSFSTLEIQRTEQGDSAMYLCASSHGTSGIPGELFFGEGSRLTVL.

In DNA, the CDR3 is TGCGCCAGCAGCTTGGGGGACAGTCGCTCCTACGAGCAGTACTTC. It encodes CASSLGDSRSYEQYF. The V and J genes are TRBV5-1 and TRBJ2-7, with 7 bases matching TRBD1. After removal of 0 bases from V and 0 bases from J, the junction contained 3 bases not matched to a gene. The CDR3 is 15 amino acids. CDR1 is SGHRS, CDR2 YFSETQ, per germline.

V is TRBV27 and J is TRBJ1-2; 12 positions match TRBD1. The germline gives CDR1 MNHEY, CDR2 SMNVEV (reference sequence). V gave up 6 bases and J gave up 4 bases; unmatched junction bases: 6. This CDR3 is built from 15 residues. The CDR3 coding sequence is TGTGCCAGCAGAAGGGGACAGGGGGCGTTCTATGGCTACACCTTC. As protein: CASRRGQGAFYGYTF.

This clone came up a few times. As DNA, the CDR3 is TGTGCCTGGAGTTCGCCGGGGACAAACAATCAGCCCCAGCATTTT. Protein product: CAWSSPGTNNQPQHF. V is TRBV30 and J is TRBJ1-5; D might be TRBD1 (6 bases). The CDR3 length is 15 residues. Germline CDR1 GTSNPN, CDR2 SVGIG (reference sequence). V was pared by 2 bases and J by 3 bases, with 14 bases between. Combining the CDR3 with reference TRBV30 and TRBJ1-5 gives the whole variable domain SQTIHQWPATLVQPVGSPLSLECTVEGTSNPNLYWYRQAAGRGLQLLFYSVGIGQISSEVPQNLSASRPQDRQFILSSKKLLLSDSGFYLCAWSSPGTNNQPQHFGDGTRLSIL.

In this sample, this clone turned up a few times. The chain employs TRBV19 and TRBJ2-7; possibly TRBD1 for D (6 bases). CDR3 length: 13 amino acids. V was pared by 9 bases and J by 3 bases, with 15 bases between. The germline V gene encodes CDR1 LNHDA and CDR2 SQIVND (reference sequence). The chain's CDR3 is CASLDSLGYEQYF. CDR3 DNA: TGTGCCAGCCTGGACAGCCTAGGCTACGAGCAGTACTTC.

This clone occurred once. The V call is TRBV7-6, the J call TRBJ1-6; D is unresolved. Germline V CDR1 and CDR2: SGHVS, FNYEAQ. Between the trimmed V and J ends, which lost 5 bases and 5 bases, there was a span of 7 bases. The CDR3 spans 13 residues. CDR3: CASSPGNNSPLHF. The CDR3 DNA reads TGTGCCAGCAGCCCCGGGAATAATTCACCCCTCCACTTT.

The genes are TRBV6-5 and TRBJ2-7; the match to TRBD2 covers 7 bases. The CDR3 runs 15 residues. V shed 0 bases and J 4 bases; nucleotides not matched to a gene: 6. Germline-derived CDR1 and CDR2 are MNHEY and SVGAGI. The CDR3 DNA reads as TGTGCCAGCAGTTACTCGAGCGGGACCTCTTACGAGCAGTACTTC. Amino acid sequence: CASSYSSGTSYEQYF.

This chain's CDR3 is CASRSPPSYEQYF. The CDR3 DNA is TGTGCCAGCAGATCCCCCCCCTCCTACGAGCAGTACTTC. This chain uses TRBV7-9 with TRBJ2-7; the D is unclear. Germline V gene sequence: CDR1 SEHNR, CDR2 FQNEAQ (reference sequence). CDR3 size: 13 residues. The germline V and J ends were trimmed by 6 bases and 0 bases, with 9 bases remaining between them.

The chain employs TRBV19 and TRBJ2-2; D call uncertain. The CDR3 loop spans 12 amino acids. With 8 bases removed from V and 6 bases from J, the gap between germline ends came to 10 bases. Germline V gives CDR1 LNHDA, CDR2 SQIVND (reference sequence). DNA of the CDR3: TGTGCCAGTCCACGTATGGCCGGGGAGCTGTTTTTT. It specifies CASPRMAGELFF.

The gene calls are TRBV25-1 and TRBJ1-1; TRBD1 matches 9 bases. The length of the CDR3 is 14 residues. The germline V gene has CDR1 MGHDK and CDR2 SYGVNS. The V segment lost 2 bases and the J segment 10 bases; nucleotides outside the gene matches: 8. CDR3 loop: CASSERRDREGAFF. The CDR3 nucleotides are TGTGCCAGCAGTGAAAGGAGGGACAGGGAAGGAGCTTTCTTT.

DNA of the CDR3: TGTGCCAGCAGCTTAACGATTGACAGGTATCAGCCCCAGCATTTT. Its translation: CASSLTIDRYQPQHF. The chain recombines TRBV7-2 with TRBJ1-5; D might be TRBD1 (6 bases). Germline assignment: CDR1 SGHTA and CDR2 FQGNSA. The CDR3 has 15 residues. V shed 2 bases and J shed 5 bases, with 13 bases lying between them.

This clone was found once. This sequence joins TRBV19 and TRBJ1-5; tentative D call: TRBD1 (6 bases). This CDR3 contains 17 residues. CDR1 and CDR2 (germline): LNHDA, SQIVND (reference sequence). V was trimmed by 4 bases and J by 0 bases, leaving 16 bases between them. CDR3 loop: CASSTQGHRVSNQPQHF. The CDR3 DNA reads TGTGCCAGTAGTACTCAGGGGCACAGGGTTAGCAATCAGCCCCAGCATTTT.

The chain combines TRBV29-1 with TRBJ1-2; 12 bases are a match to TRBD1. The germline V gene has CDR1 SQVTM and CDR2 ANQGSEA. V lost 6 bases and J lost 3; bases outside the gene matches: 8. This CDR3 has 15 residues. The chain's CDR3 is CSVMGTGGFDYGYTF. The CDR3, as DNA: TGCAGCGTGATGGGGACAGGGGGCTTCGACTATGGCTACACCTTC. The full variable domain, its missing parts supplied by reference TRBV29-1 and TRBJ1-2, is SAVISQKPSRDICQRGTSLTIQCQVDSQVTMMFWYRQQPGQSLTLIATANQGSEATYESGFVIDKFPISRPNLTFSTLTVSNMSPEDSSIYLCSVMGTGGFDYGYTFGSGTRLTVV.

In its sample, this clone was seen once. V and J are TRBV19 and TRBJ1-2; D ambiguous. Germline V gives CDR1 LNHDA, CDR2 SQIVND (reference sequence). Trimming took 1 base from V and 8 from J, leaving 14 bases between them. This CDR3 has 14 amino acids. The CDR3 loop reads CASSIGGVSRGYTF. The DNA for the CDR3 is TGTGCCAGTAGTATAGGCGGGGTCAGTCGCGGCTACACCTTC. The full variable domain, completed using reference TRBV19 and TRBJ1-2, is DGGITQSPKYLFRKEGQNVTLSCEQNLNHDAMYWYRQDPGQGLRLIYYSQIVNDFQKGDIAEGYSVSREKKESFPLTVTSAQKNPTAFYLCASSIGGVSRGYTFGSGTRLTVV.

The rearrangement uses TRBV5-6 and TRBJ1-2; TRBD1 agrees at 11 bases. The V and J ends lost 3 bases and 4 bases, in that order; junction bases with no gene match: 5. Germline loops: CDR1 SGHDT, CDR2 YYEEEE. The CDR3 spans 15 residues. CDR3 sequence (DNA): TGTGCCAGCAGCTACCGGGACAGGGGGGTCTATGGCTACACCTTC. This sequence encodes CASSYRDRGVYGYTF.